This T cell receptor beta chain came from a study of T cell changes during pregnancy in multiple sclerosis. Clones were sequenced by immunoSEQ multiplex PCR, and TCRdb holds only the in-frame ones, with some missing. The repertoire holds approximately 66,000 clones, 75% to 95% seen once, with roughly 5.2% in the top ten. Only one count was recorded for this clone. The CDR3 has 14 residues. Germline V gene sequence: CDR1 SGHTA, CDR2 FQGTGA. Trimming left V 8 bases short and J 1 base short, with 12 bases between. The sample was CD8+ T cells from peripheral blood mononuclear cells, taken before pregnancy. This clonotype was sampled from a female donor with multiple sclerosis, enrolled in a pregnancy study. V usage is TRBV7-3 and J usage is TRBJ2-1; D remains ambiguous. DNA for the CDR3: TGTGCCAGCGCGGCCACCGCATCCTACAATGAGCAGTTCTTC. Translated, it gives CASAATASYNEQFF.